The next 22 T cell receptor beta chains were all read from a single sample in a study of T cells after yellow fever vaccination. A single record per CDR3 protein comes from TCRdb applying MiXCR to the 5' RACE reads. The sample carries some 120,000 distinct CDR3 sequences, 8.4% recorded once. The sequencing used CD8+ T cells sorted from PBMCs, collected 45 days after the yellow fever booster vaccination. Every receptor here comes from a man between 25 and 39 years old who received the YFV17D yellow fever vaccine.

The V and J genes are TRBV25-1 and TRBJ2-1, with no clear D. Trimming pared 4 bases from V and 0 bases from J, leaving 10 bases between. The CDR3 loop spans 15 amino acids. Germline values: CDR1 MGHDK, CDR2 SYGVNS. DNA for the CDR3: TGTGCCAGCAGTGTGTCGCGGTTCTCCTACAATGAGCAGTTCTTC. Encoded protein: CASSVSRFSYNEQFF.

This clonotype was picked up many times. The gene calls are TRBV4-2 and TRBJ1-1, with D tentatively TRBD1 (6 bases). Trimming removed 2 bases from V and 1 base from J, with 14 bases in between. Germline CDR1 reads LGHNA; CDR2 reads YNFKEQ. The CDR3 is 16 residues long. CDR3 protein: CASSQIRLQGNTEAFF. The CDR3 bases are TGTGCCAGCAGCCAAATTCGGTTACAGGGGAACACTGAAGCTTTCTTT.

This clonotype was recorded many times. The chain recombines TRBV3-1 with TRBJ2-1, with 8 bases lining up with TRBD2. This CDR3 is 15 amino acids long. Trimming removed 5 bases from V and 5 bases from J; junction bases left unmatched: 8. Germline CDR1 is LGHDT and CDR2 is YNNKEL (reference sequence). The CDR3 nucleotides are TGTGCCAGCAGCGACCCTAGCGGGTCTCACAATGAGCAGTTCTTC. It translates to CASSDPSGSHNEQFF.

This clonotype was seen at least ten times. The chain is built from TRBV7-6 and TRBJ2-7; 7 bases align to TRBD1. With V trimmed by 5 bases and J by 2 bases, 6 bases remained unmatched. The germline V gene has CDR1 SGHVS and CDR2 FNYEAQ. The CDR3 is made up of 14 amino acids. CDR3 loop: CASSRDSLPYEQYF. The CDR3 DNA follows: TGTGCCAGCAGCCGGGACAGCCTCCCCTACGAGCAGTACTTC. The whole variable domain, remainder taken from reference TRBV7-6 and TRBJ2-7, is GAGVSQSPRYKVTKRGQDVALRCDPISGHVSLYWYRQALGQGPEFLTYFNYEAQQDKSGLPNDRFSAERPEGSISTLTIQRTEQRDSAMYRCASSRDSLPYEQYFGPGTRLTVT.

This clonotype was observed at least ten times. The chain joins TRBV20-1 to TRBJ2-3; 10 bases are shared with TRBD2. Looked up from germline, CDR1 is DFQATT and CDR2 is SNEGSKA (reference sequence). CDR3 length: 15 residues. The trim removed 0 bases at V and 4 bases at J, leaving 4 bases unmatched. CDR3: CSAREAAGGPDTQYF. CDR3 in DNA: TGCAGTGCTAGAGAGGCAGCGGGAGGGCCAGATACGCAGTATTTT.

This clonotype was counted ten times or more. This rearrangement joins TRBV2 to TRBJ2-5, with 13 bases aligning to TRBD2. V shed 2 bases and J 5 bases; nucleotides not matched to a gene: 11. The CDR3 runs 18 residues. The germline CDR1 and CDR2 sequences are SNHLY and FYNNEI. CDR3 residues: CASSELGLAGDGAETQYF. The CDR3 DNA sequence: TGTGCCAGCAGTGAATTAGGACTAGCGGGAGATGGCGCGGAGACCCAGTACTTC. The full variable domain, rest sourced from reference TRBV2 and TRBJ2-5, is EPEVTQTPSHQVTQMGQEVILRCVPISNHLYFYWYRQILGQKVEFLVSFYNNEISEKSEIFDDQFSVERPDGSNFTLKIRSTKLEDSAMYFCASSELGLAGDGAETQYFGPGTRLLVL.

There are many counts of this clonotype. V and J are TRBV7-6 and TRBJ2-3, with D uncertain. Germline lookup yields CDR1 SGHVS and CDR2 FNYEAQ. The CDR3 runs to 14 residues. Trimming stripped 4 bases from V and 6 bases from J, with 14 bases between. This chain's CDR3 is CASSSRRSEDTQYF. The CDR3 bases are TGTGCCAGCAGCTCCCGCCGGTCGGAGGATACGCAGTATTTT.

This clonotype has just a few counts. This rearrangement joins TRBV4-2 to TRBJ2-1, with 12 bases fitting TRBD1. Germline V lookup: CDR1 LGHNA, CDR2 YNFKEQ. After removal of 7 bases from V and 8 bases from J, the junction contained 6 bases not matched to a gene. This CDR3 is 14 amino acids long. In DNA form, the CDR3 reads TGTGCCAGCACCGGGACAGGGGGCTCCTATGAGCAGTTCTTC. Protein sequence: CASTGTGGSYEQFF.

In its sample, this clonotype was seen many times. CDR3 protein: CASSWTAGVNTEAFF. The CDR3 region has the DNA TGTGCCAGCAGCTGGACGGCAGGGGTCAACACTGAAGCTTTCTTT. The J gene is TRBJ1-1, the V gene TRBV7-9; maybe TRBD1 (6 bases). This CDR3 is built from 15 residues. CDR1 is SEHNR, CDR2 FQNEAQ, per germline (reference sequence). V was cut by 4 bases and J by 2 bases, with 14 bases left in between.

The chain carries TRBV5-5 and TRBJ2-5; 7 bases fit TRBD1. V was pared by 0 bases and J by 5 bases, with 10 bases of the junction left unmatched. The CDR3 is 16 residues long. The germline V gene encodes CDR1 SGHKS and CDR2 YYEKEE (reference sequence). CDR3 region: CASSLGLGGLEETQYF. The CDR3 region has the DNA TGTGCCAGCAGCTTGGGGTTAGGGGGCTTGGAGGAGACCCAGTACTTC.

The table lists this clonotype with many counts. The chain couples TRBV28 to TRBJ2-2, with TRBD2 identical over 9 bases. Germline lookup yields CDR1 MDHEN and CDR2 SYDVKM. The CDR3 runs 15 residues. V trimming: 3 bases; J trimming: 5 bases; junction bases outside the gene matches: 4. The CDR3 DNA reads as TGTGCCAGCAGTTTCGAGACTAGCGGAACCGGGGAGCTGTTTTTT. It is translated as CASSFETSGTGELFF. Full variable domain (remainder filled in from reference TRBV28 and TRBJ2-2): DVKVTQSSRYLVKRTGEKVFLECVQDMDHENMFWYRQDPGLGLRLIYFSYDVKMKEKGDIPEGYSVSREKKERFSLILESASTNQTSMYLCASSFETSGTGELFFGEGSRLTVL.

There are a few counts of this clonotype. The chain recombines TRBV20-1 with TRBJ1-5, with TRBD1 identical over 8 bases. The CDR3 runs to 15 residues. Germline CDR1 is DFQATT and CDR2 is SNEGSKA (reference sequence). The V segment lost 6 bases and the J segment 4 bases; nucleotides outside the gene matches: 11. The CDR3 DNA is TGCAGTGCCGAGACACAGGGGGTCGGGAATCAGCCCCAGCATTTT. Protein sequence: CSAETQGVGNQPQHF.

As for this clonotype: A much larger clone sits a single nucleotide away, making a read error possible. The CDR3 end shows no conserved phenylalanine or tryptophan, and so a read error is likely. The chain links TRBV7-2 to TRBJ2-3; D gene uncertain. Trimming cost V 5 bases and J 3 bases, with 12 bases left between them. The germline CDR1 and CDR2 sequences are SGHTA and FQGNSA. The CDR3 runs to 14 residues. The CDR3 spells CASSPDQPTDTQYS. The CDR3 bases are TGTGCCAGCAGCCCGGATCAGCCTACAGATACGCAGTATTCT.

There are many counts of this clonotype. This sequence joins TRBV15 and TRBJ2-1; D possibly corresponds to TRBD2 (6 bases). Trimming shortened V by 5 bases and J by 9 bases, and 17 bases separated the two germline ends. Per the germline V gene, CDR1 is LNHNV and CDR2 is YYDKDF (reference sequence). This CDR3 is 14 amino acids long. The CDR3 DNA is TGTGCCACCAGCGAAGGGGACTGGGCCCCTGAGCAGTTCTTC. It is translated as CATSEGDWAPEQFF.

This clonotype was detected ten times or more. This chain uses TRBV14 with TRBJ2-7, with TRBD2 as a possible D gene (6 bases). The germline gives CDR1 SGHDN, CDR2 FVKESK. This CDR3 is 16 amino acids long. V was pared by 1 base and J by 2 bases, with 15 bases between. CDR3 loop: CASSQGVGTLTYEQYF. The CDR3 region has the DNA TGTGCCAGCAGCCAAGGAGTCGGGACTCTGACCTACGAGCAGTACTTC.

This clonotype came up many times. The rearrangement links TRBV5-1 to TRBJ2-7; no clear D gene. The CDR3 extends over 13 amino acids. Trimming took 0 bases from V and 3 from J, leaving 7 bases between them. Germline V CDR1 and CDR2: SGHRS, YFSETQ. The CDR3 region has the DNA TGCGCCAGCAGCTTGGCCAATAGCTACGAGCAGTACTTC. This gives the protein CASSLANSYEQYF. The full variable domain, completed using reference TRBV5-1 and TRBJ2-7, is KAGVTQTPRYLIKTRGQQVTLSCSPISGHRSVSWYQQTPGQGLQFLFEYFSETQRNKGNFPGRFSGRQFSNSRSEMNVSTLELGDSALYLCASSLANSYEQYFGPGTRLTVT.

This clonotype was seen at least ten times. The V gene is TRBV27, the J gene TRBJ2-7; D gene ambiguous. The CDR3 is 14 residues long. Looked up from germline, CDR1 is MNHEY and CDR2 is SMNVEV (reference sequence). Trimming pared 7 bases from V and 0 bases from J, leaving 13 bases between. CDR3 nucleotides: TGTGCCAGCAAACTCCAGCTGAGCTCCTACGAGCAGTACTTC. Protein product: CASKLQLSSYEQYF.

In this sample, this clonotype turned up many times. The CDR3 sequence is CAWSLSGGYNEQFF. CDR3 in DNA: TGTGCCTGGAGTCTAAGCGGGGGCTACAATGAGCAGTTCTTC. The chain is built from TRBV30 and TRBJ2-1; 8 bases agree with TRBD2. V was clipped by 2 bases and J by 3 bases; unmatched bases: 3. The CDR3 has 14 residues. Germline V gene lookup returns CDR1 GTSNPN and CDR2 SVGIG (reference sequence).

The rearrangement uses TRBV28 and TRBJ1-5, with 7 bases that match TRBD1. Trimming removed 3 bases from V and 2 bases from J; junction bases left unmatched: 1. From germline, CDR1 is MDHEN and CDR2 SYDVKM. The CDR3 length is 14 residues. As DNA, the CDR3 is TGTGCCAGCAGTTTTACAGGGGGCAATCAGCCCCAGCATTTT. Amino acid sequence: CASSFTGGNQPQHF.

The V and J genes are TRBV25-1 and TRBJ2-1; no clear D gene. Trimming cost V 6 bases and J 12 bases, with 15 bases left between them. Looked up from germline, CDR1 is MGHDK and CDR2 is SYGVNS. This CDR3 region has 12 residues. The CDR3 protein is CASSSSAWGQFF. DNA of the CDR3: TGTGCCAGCAGCTCCTCCGCTTGGGGGCAGTTCTTC.

This clonotype was observed a handful of times. This rearrangement joins TRBV7-9 to TRBJ1-2; TRBD1 might be the D (6 bases). Trimming cost V 4 bases and J 6 bases, with 15 bases left between them. The CDR3 contains 14 residues. CDR1 is SEHNR and CDR2 is FQNEAQ in the germline V gene (reference sequence). The CDR3: CASSSFDRPNGYTF. The DNA of the CDR3 is TGTGCCAGCAGCTCCTTCGACAGGCCCAATGGCTACACCTTC.

This clonotype appeared many times. This chain joins TRBV7-6 and TRBJ2-7; either TRBD1 or TRBD2 may fit D (5 bases each). V lost 1 base to trimming and J lost 1 base, with 11 bases between them. CDR1 and CDR2 from the germline V gene are SGHVS and FNYEAQ. This CDR3 is built from 15 residues. CDR3: CASSLEGTGSYEQYF. For the CDR3, the DNA is TGTGCCAGCAGCTTAGAAGGGACGGGATCCTACGAGCAGTACTTC.